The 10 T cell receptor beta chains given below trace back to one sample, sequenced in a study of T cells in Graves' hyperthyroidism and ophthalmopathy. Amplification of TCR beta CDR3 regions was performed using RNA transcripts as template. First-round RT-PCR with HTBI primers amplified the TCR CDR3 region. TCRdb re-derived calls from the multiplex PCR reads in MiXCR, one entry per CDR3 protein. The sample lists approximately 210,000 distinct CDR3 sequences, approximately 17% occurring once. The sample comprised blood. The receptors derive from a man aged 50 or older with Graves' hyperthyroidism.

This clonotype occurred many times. Here the CDR3 DNA reads TGCAGTGCTAGATTCTCCCACTCCTACGAGCAGTACTTC. It translates to CSARFSHSYEQYF. The rearrangement joins TRBV20-1 to TRBJ2-7, with no clear D. The CDR3 length is 13 residues. Deletions cut 2 bases from V and 0 bases from J, with 8 bases between. CDR1 and CDR2 (germline): DFQATT, SNEGSKA (reference sequence).

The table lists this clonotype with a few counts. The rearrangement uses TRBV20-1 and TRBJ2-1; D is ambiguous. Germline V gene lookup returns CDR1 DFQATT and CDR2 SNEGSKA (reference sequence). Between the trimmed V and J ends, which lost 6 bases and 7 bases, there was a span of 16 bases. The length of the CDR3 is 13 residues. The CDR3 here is CSALGRQGNEQFF. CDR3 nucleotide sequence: TGCAGTGCCCTTGGGCGACAAGGGAATGAGCAGTTCTTC.

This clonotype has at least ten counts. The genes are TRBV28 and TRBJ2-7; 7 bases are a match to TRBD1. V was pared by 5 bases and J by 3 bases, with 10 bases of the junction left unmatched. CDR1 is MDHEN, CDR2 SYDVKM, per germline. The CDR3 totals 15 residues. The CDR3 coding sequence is TGTGCCAGCAGTCCCACAGGGGAAAGAGGCTACGAGCAGTACTTC. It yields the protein CASSPTGERGYEQYF.

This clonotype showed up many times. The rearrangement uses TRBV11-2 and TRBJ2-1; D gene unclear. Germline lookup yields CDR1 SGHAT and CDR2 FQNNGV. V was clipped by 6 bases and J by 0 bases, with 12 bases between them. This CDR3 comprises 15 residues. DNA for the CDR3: TGTGCCAGCAGTTTTGGCCCAAGCTCCTACAATGAGCAGTTCTTC. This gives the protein CASSFGPSSYNEQFF.

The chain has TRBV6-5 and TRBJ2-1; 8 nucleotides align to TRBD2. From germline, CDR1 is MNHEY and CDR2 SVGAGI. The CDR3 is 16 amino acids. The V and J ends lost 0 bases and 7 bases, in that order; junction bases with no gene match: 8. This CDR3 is CASSYSSSGFGNEQFF. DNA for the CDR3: TGTGCCAGCAGTTACTCGTCTAGCGGGTTTGGTAATGAGCAGTTCTTC.

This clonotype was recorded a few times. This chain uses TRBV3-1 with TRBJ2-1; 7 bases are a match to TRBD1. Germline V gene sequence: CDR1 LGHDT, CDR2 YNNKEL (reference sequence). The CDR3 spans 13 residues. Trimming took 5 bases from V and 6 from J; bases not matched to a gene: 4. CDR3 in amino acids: CASSARDSNEQFF. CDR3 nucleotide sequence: TGTGCCAGCAGCGCCCGGGACAGCAATGAGCAGTTCTTC.

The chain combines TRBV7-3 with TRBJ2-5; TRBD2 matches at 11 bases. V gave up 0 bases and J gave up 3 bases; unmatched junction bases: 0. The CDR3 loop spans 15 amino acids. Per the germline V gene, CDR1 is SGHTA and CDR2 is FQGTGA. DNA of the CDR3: TGTGCCAGCAGCTTAACGGGACTAGCGGAAGAGACCCAGTACTTC. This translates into CASSLTGLAEETQYF.

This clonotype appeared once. The CDR3 is CASREQGGLYEQYF. The DNA for the CDR3 is TGTGCCAGCAGGGAACAGGGGGGACTCTACGAGCAGTACTTC. This chain connects TRBV6-2 or TRBV6-3 to TRBJ2-7, with TRBD1 matching over 8 bases. CDR3 length: 14 residues. Trimming took 6 bases from V and 3 from J; bases not matched to a gene: 7. CDR1 is MNHEY and CDR2 is SVGEGT in the germline V gene.

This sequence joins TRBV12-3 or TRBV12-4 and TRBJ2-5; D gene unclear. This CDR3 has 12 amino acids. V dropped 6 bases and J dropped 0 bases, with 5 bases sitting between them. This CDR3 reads CASRGNQETQYF. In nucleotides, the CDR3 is TGTGCCAGCAGGGGGAACCAAGAGACCCAGTACTTC.

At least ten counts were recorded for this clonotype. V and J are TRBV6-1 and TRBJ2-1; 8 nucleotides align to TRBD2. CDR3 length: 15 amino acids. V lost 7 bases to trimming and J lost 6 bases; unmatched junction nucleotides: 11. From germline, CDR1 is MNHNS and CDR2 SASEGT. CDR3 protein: CASTEDLGTSNEQFF. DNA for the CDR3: TGTGCCAGCACCGAAGACCTGGGGACTAGCAATGAGCAGTTCTTC.